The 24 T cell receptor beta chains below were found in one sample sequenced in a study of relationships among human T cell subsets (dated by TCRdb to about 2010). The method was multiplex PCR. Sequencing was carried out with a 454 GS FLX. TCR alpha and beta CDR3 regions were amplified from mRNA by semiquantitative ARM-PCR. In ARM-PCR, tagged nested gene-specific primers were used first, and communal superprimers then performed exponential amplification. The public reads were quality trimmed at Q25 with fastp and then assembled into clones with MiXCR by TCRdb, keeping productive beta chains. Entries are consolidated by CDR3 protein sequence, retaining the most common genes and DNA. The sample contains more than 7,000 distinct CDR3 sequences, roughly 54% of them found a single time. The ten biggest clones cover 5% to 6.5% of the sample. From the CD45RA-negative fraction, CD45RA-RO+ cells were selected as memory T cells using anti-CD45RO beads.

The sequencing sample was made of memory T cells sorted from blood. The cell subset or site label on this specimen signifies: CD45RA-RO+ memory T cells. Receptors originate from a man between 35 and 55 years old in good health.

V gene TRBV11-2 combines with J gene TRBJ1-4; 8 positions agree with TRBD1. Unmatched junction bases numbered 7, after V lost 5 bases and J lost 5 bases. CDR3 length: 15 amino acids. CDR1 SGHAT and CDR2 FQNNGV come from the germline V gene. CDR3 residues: CASSHPTGANEKLFF. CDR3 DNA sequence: TGTGCCAGCAGCCACCCGACAGGGGCAAATGAAAAACTGTTTTTT.

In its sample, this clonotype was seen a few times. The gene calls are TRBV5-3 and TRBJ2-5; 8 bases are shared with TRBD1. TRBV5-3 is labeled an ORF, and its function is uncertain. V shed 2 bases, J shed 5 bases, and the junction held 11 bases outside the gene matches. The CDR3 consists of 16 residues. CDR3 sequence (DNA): TGTGCCAGAAGCTTAAGACAGGGGTCCGTTGGGGAGACCCAGTACTTC. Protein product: CARSLRQGSVGETQYF.

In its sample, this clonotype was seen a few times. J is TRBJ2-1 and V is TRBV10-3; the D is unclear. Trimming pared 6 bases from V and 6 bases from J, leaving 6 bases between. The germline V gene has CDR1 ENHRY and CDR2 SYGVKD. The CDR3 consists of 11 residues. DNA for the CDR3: TGTGCCATCAGCAACAGCAATGAGCAGTTCTTC. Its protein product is CAISNSNEQFF.

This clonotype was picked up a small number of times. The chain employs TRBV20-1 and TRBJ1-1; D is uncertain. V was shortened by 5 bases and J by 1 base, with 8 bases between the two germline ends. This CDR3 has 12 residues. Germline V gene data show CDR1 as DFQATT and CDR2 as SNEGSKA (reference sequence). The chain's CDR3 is CSAQSRNTEAFF. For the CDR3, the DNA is TGCAGTGCTCAGAGTCGGAACACTGAAGCTTTCTTT.

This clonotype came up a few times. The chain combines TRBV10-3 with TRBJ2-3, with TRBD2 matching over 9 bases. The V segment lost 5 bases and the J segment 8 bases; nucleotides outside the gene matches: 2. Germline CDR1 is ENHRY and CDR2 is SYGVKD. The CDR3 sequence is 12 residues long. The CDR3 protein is CAISSSGGTQYF. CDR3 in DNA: TGTGCCATCAGTAGTAGCGGGGGTACGCAGTATTTT.

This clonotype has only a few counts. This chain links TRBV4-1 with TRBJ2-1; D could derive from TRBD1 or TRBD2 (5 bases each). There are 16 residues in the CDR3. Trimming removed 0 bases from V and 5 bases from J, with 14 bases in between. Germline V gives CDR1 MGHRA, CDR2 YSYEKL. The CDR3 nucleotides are TGCGCCAGCAGCCAAGACGGGGCGGGTGGTCACAATGAGCAGTTCTTC. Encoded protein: CASSQDGAGGHNEQFF.

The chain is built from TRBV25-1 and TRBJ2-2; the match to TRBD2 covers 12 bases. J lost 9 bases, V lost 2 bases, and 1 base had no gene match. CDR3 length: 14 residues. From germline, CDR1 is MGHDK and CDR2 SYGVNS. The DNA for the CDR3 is TGTGCCAGCAGTGAACGGACTAGCGGGAGGGAGCTGTTTTTT. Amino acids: CASSERTSGRELFF.

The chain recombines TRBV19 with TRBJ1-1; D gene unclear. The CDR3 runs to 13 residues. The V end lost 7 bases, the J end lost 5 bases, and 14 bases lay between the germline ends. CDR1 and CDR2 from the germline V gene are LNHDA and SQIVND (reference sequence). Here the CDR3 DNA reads TGTGCCAGTACGGGTTCGGTATCAACTGAAGCTTTCTTT. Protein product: CASTGSVSTEAFF.

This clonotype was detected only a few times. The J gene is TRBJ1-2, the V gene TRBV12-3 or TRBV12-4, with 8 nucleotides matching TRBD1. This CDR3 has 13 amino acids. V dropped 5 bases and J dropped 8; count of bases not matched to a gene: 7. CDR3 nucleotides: TGTGCCAGCAGTCCGGGCAGGGGGCAAGGCTACACCTTC. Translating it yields CASSPGRGQGYTF.

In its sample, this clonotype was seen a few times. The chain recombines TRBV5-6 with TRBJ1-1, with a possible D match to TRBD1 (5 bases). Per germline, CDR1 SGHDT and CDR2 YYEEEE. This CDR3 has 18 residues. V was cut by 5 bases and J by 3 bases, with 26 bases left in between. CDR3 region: CASRYWGALGREDTEAFF. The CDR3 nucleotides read TGTGCCAGCAGGTATTGGGGCGCCTTGGGGAGGGAAGACACTGAAGCTTTCTTT.

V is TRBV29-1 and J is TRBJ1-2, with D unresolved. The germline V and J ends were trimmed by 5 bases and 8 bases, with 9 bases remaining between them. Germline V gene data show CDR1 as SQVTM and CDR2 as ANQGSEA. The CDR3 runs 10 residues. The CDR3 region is CSVYADGYTF. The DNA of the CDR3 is TGCAGCGTTTATGCGGACGGCTACACCTTC.

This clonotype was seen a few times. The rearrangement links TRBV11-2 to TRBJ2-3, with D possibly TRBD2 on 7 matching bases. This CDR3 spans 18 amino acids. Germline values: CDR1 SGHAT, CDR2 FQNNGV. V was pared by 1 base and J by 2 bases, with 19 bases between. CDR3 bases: TGTGCCAGCAGCTTAGGTCGCGGGCGGGGGCCCCTCACAGATACGCAGTATTTT. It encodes CASSLGRGRGPLTDTQYF.

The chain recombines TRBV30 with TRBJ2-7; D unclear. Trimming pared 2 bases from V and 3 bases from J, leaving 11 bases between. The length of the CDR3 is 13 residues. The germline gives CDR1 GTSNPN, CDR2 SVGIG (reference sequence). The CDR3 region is CAWSFQHGYEQYF. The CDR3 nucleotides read TGTGCCTGGAGTTTTCAACATGGCTACGAGCAGTACTTC.

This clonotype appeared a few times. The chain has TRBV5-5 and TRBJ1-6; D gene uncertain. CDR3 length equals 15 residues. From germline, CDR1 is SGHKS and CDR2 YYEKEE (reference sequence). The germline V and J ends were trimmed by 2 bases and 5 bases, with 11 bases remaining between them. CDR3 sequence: CASSFQPGDNSPLHF. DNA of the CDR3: TGTGCCAGCAGCTTCCAACCCGGCGATAATTCACCCCTCCACTTT.

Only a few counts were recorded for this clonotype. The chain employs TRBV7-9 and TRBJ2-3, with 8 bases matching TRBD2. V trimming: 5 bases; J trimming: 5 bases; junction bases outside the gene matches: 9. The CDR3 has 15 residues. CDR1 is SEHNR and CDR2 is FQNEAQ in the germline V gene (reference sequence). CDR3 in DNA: TGTGCCAGCAGCCCCGCCCAGCGGGGGATAGATACGCAGTATTTT. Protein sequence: CASSPAQRGIDTQYF.

CDR3 sequence: CASSKAGQQETQYF. In nucleotides, the CDR3 is TGTGCCAGCAGCAAAGCGGGACAGCAAGAGACCCAGTACTTC. The V and J genes are TRBV6-2 or TRBV6-3 and TRBJ2-5; possibly TRBD1 or TRBD2 for D (7 bases each). The CDR3 runs to 14 residues. Germline loops: CDR1 MNHEY, CDR2 SVGEGT. Trimming removed 6 bases at V and 2 bases at J, with 13 bases between.

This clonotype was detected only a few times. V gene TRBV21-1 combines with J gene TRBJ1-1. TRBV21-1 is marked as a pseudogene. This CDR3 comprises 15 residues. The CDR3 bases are TGTGCCAGCAGTTATTGGGGAGAAATGAACACTGAAGCTTTCTTT. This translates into CASSYWGEMNTEAFF.

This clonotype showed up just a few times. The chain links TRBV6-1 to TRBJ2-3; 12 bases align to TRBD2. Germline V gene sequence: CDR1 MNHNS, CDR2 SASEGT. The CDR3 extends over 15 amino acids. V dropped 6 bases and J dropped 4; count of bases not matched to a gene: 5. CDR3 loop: CASSQRTSGADTQYF. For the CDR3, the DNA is TGTGCCAGCAGCCAAAGGACTAGCGGGGCAGATACGCAGTATTTT.

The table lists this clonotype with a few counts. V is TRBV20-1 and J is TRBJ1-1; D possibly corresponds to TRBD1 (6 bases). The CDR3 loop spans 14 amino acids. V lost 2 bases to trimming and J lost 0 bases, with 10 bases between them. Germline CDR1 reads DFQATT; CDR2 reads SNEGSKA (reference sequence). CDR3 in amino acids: CSARQDSMNTEAFF. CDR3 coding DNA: TGCAGTGCTAGACAGGACAGCATGAACACTGAAGCTTTCTTT.

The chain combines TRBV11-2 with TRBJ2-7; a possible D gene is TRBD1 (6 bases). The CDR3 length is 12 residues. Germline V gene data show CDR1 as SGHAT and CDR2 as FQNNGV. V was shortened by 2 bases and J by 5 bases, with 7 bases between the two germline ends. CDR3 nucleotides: TGTGCCAGCAGCTTATCAGGGGACGAGCAGTACTTC. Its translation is CASSLSGDEQYF.

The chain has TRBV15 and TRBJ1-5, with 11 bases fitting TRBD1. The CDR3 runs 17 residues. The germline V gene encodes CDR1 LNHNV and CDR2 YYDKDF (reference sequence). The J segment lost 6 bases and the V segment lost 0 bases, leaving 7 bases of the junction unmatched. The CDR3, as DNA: TGTGCCACCAGCAGAGACCGCCGGGGGACAGGGGGTCAGCCCCAGCATTTT. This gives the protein CATSRDRRGTGGQPQHF. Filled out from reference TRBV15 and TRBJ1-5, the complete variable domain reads DAMVIQNPRYQVTQFGKPVTLSCSQTLNHNVMYWYQQKSSQAPKLLFHYYDKDFNNEADTPDNFQSRRPNTSFCFLDIRSPGLGDTAMYLCATSRDRRGTGGQPQHFGDGTRLSIL.

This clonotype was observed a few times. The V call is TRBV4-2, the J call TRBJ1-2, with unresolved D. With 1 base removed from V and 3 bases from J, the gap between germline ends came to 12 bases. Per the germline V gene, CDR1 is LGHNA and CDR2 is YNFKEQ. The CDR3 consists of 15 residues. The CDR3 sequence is CASSQAYGVDYGYTF. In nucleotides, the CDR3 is TGTGCCAGCAGCCAAGCATATGGGGTCGACTATGGCTACACCTTC.

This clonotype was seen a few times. The CDR3 nucleotides read TGTGCCAGCAGTCCCGTCGGACAGGGGGGAGAGCAGTACTTC. It encodes CASSPVGQGGEQYF. The chain recombines TRBV6-6 with TRBJ2-7, with 10 bases identical to TRBD1. The junction had 8 bases not matched to a gene; V was cut back by 5 bases and J by 7 bases. The CDR3 contains 14 residues. Germline V CDR1 and CDR2: MNHNY, SVGAGI (reference sequence).

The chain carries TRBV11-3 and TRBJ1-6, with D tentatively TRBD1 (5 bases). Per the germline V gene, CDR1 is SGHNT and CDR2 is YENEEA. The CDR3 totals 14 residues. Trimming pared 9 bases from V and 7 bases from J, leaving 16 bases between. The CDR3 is CASPRDLANSPLHF. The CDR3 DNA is TGTGCCAGTCCACGGGACCTCGCCAATTCACCCCTCCACTTT. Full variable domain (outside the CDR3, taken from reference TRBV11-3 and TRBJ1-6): EAGVVQSPRYKIIEKKQPVAFWCNPISGHNTLYWYLQNLGQGPELLIRYENEEAVDDSQLPKDRFSAERLKGVDSTLKIQPAELGDSAVYLCASPRDLANSPLHFGNGTRLTVT.